This TCR beta chain came from a study of T-cell reconstitution after alpha-beta-depleted transplantation in children. During its preparation, the TCRbeta library received unique molecular identifiers. TCRdb used MiXCR to reprocess the PCR reads, holding one entry per CDR3 protein. This sample has about 170,000 distinct CDR3 sequences, with 11% found just once. This clonotype was counted at least ten times. V was cut by 2 bases and J by 4 bases, with 2 bases left in between. This CDR3 contains 12 residues. Germline lookup yields CDR1 MDHEN and CDR2 SYDVKM. The chain joins TRBV28 to TRBJ2-2; no definite D call. This receptor was taken from a boy between 2 and 10 years old with acute myeloid leukemia, due to receive a stem cell transplant. The specimen was PBMCs, collected before TCRalphabeta/CD19-depleted stem cell transplant. The CDR3 sequence: CASSLTTGELFF. In DNA form, the CDR3 reads TGTGCCAGCAGTTTAACCACCGGGGAGCTGTTTTTT.